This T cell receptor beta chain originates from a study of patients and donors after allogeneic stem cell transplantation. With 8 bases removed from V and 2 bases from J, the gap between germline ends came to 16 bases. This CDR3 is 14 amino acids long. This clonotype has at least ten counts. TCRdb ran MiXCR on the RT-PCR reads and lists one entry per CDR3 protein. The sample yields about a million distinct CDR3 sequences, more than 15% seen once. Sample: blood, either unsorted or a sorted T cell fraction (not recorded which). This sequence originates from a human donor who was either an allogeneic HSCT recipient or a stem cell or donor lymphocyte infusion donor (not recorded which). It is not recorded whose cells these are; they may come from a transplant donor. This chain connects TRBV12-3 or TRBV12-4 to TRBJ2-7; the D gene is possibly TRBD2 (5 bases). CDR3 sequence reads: CASRLEAGPYEQYF. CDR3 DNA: TGTGCCAGCCGTCTGGAGGCAGGACCCTACGAGCAGTACTTC.